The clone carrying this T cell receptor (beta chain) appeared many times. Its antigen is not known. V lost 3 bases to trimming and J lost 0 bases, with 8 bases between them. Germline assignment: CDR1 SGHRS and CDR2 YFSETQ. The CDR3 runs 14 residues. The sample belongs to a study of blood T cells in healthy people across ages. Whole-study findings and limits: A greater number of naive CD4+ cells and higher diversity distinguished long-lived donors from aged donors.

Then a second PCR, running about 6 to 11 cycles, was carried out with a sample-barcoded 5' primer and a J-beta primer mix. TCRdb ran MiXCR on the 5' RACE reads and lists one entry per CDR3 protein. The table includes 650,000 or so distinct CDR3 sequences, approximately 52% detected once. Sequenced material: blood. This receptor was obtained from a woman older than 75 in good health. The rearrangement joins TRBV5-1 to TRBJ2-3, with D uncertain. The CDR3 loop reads CASSSTASTDTQYF. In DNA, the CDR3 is TGCGCCAGCAGCTCGACGGCTAGCACAGATACGCAGTATTTT.